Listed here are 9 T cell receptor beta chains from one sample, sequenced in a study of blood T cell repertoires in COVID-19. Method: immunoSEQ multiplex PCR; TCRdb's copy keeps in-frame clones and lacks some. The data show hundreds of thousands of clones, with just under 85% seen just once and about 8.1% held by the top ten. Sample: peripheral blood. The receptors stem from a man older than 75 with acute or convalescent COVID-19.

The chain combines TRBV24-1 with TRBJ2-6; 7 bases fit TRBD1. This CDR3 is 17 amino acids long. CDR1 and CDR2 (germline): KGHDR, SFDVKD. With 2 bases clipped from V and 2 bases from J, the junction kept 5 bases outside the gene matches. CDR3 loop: CATSDSTGRAGANVLTF. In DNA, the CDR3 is TGTGCCACCAGTGATTCGACAGGGCGAGCTGGGGCCAACGTCCTGACTTTC.

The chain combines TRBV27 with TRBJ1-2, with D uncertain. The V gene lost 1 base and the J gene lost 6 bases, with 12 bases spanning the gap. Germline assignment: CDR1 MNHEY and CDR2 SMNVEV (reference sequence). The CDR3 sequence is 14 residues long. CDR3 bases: TGTGCCAGCAGTTTATATGGGGAGAACAATGGCTACACCTTC. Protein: CASSLYGENNGYTF.

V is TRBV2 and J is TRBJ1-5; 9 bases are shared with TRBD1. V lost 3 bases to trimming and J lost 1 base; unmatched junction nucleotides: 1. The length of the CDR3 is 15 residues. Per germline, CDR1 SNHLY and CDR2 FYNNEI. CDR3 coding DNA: TGTGCCAGCAGTGAGACAGGGGGAAGCAATCAGCCCCAGCATTTT. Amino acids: CASSETGGSNQPQHF.

CDR3 in amino acids: CATSGAGDRGSYGYTF. The CDR3 bases are TGTGCCACCAGTGGTGCCGGTGACAGGGGTTCCTATGGCTACACCTTC. The chain recombines TRBV24-1 with TRBJ1-2; 8 bases are shared with TRBD1. Per the germline V gene, CDR1 is KGHDR and CDR2 is SFDVKD. CDR3 size: 16 residues. J gave up 4 bases and V 5 bases, and 11 bases lay outside the gene matches.

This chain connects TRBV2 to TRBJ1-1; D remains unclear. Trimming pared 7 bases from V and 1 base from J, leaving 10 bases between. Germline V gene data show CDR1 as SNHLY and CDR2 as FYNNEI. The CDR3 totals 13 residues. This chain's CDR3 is CASKRVGNTEAFF. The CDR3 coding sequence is TGTGCCAGCAAACGGGTCGGGAACACTGAAGCTTTCTTT.

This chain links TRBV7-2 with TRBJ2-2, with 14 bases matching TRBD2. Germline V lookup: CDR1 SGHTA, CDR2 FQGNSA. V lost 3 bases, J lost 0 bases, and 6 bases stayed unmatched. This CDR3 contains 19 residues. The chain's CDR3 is CASSFRLAGGRTNTGELFF. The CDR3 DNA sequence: TGTGCCAGCAGCTTCAGACTAGCGGGGGGGCGTACGAACACCGGGGAGCTGTTTTTT. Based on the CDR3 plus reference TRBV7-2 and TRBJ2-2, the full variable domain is GAGVSQSPSNKVTEKGKDVELRCDPISGHTALYWYRQSLGQGLEFLIYFQGNSAPDKSGLPSDRFSAERTGGSVSTLTIQRTQQEDSAVYLCASSFRLAGGRTNTGELFFGEGSRLTVL.

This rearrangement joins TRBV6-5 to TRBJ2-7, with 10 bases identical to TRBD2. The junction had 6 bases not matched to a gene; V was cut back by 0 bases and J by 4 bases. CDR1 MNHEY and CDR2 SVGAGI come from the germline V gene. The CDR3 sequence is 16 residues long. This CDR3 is CASSYSTASGGYEQYF. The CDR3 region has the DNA TGTGCCAGCAGTTACTCGACGGCTAGCGGGGGTTACGAGCAGTACTTC.

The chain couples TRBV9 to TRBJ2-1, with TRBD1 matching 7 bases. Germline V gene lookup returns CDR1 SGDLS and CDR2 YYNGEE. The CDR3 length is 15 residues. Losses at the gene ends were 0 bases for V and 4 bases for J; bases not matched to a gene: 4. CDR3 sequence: CASSVGGTVYNEQFF. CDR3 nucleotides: TGTGCCAGCAGCGTAGGAGGGACAGTTTACAATGAGCAGTTCTTC.

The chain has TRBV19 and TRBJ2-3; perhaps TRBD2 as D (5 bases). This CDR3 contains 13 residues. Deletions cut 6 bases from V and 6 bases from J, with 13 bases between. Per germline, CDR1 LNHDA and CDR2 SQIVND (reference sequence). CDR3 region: CASSQIRGDTQYF. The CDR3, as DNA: TGTGCCAGTAGCCAAATTAGAGGGGATACGCAGTATTTT.